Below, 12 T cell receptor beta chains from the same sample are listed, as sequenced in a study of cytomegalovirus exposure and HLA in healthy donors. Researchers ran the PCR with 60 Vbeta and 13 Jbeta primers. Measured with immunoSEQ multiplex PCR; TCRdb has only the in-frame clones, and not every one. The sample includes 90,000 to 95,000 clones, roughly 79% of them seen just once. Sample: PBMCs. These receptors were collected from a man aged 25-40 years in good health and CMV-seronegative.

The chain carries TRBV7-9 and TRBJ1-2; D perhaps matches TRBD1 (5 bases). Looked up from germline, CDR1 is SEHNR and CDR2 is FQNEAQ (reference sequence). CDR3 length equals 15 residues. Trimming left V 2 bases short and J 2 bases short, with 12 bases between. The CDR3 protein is CASSLWGQINYGYTF. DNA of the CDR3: TGTGCCAGCAGCTTATGGGGCCAGATAAACTATGGCTACACCTTC. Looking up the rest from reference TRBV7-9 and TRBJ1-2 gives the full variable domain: DTGVSQNPRHKITKRGQNVTFRCDPISEHNRLYWYRQTLGQGPEFLTYFQNEAQLEKSRLLSDRFSAERPKGSFSTLEIQRTEQGDSAMYLCASSLWGQINYGYTFGSGTRLTVV.

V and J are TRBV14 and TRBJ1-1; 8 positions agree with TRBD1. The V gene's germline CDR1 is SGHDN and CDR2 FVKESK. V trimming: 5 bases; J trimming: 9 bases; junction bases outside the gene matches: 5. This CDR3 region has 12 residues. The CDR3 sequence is CASSYGQGKAFF. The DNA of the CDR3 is TGTGCCAGCAGCTACGGACAGGGAAAAGCTTTCTTT.

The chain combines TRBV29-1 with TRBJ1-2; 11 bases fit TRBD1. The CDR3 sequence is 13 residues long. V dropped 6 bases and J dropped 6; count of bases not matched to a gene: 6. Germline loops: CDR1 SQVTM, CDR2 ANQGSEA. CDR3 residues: CSVWDRGGNGYTF. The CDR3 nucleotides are TGCAGCGTCTGGGACAGGGGGGGAAATGGCTACACCTTC. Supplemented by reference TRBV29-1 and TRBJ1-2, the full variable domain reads SAVISQKPSRDICQRGTSLTIQCQVDSQVTMMFWYRQQPGQSLTLIATANQGSEATYESGFVIDKFPISRPNLTFSTLTVSNMSPEDSSIYLCSVWDRGGNGYTFGSGTRLTVV.

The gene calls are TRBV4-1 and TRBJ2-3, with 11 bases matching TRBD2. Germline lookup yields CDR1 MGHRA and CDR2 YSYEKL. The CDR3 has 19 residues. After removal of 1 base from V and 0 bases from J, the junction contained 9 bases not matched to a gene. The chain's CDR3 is CASSQGSLAGGFSTDTQYF. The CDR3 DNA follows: TGCGCCAGCAGCCAAGGATCTCTAGCGGGAGGCTTTAGCACAGATACGCAGTATTTT.

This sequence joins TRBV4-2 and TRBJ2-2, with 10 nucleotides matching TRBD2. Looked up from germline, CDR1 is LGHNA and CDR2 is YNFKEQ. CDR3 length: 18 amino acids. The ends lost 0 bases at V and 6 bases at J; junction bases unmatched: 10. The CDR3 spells CASSQESLAGGSAGELFF. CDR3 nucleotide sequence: TGTGCCAGCAGCCAAGAAAGTTTAGCGGGAGGATCCGCCGGGGAGCTGTTTTTT.

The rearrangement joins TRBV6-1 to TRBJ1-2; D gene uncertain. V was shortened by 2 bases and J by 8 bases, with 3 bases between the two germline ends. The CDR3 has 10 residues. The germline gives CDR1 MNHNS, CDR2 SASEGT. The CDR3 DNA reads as TGTGCCAGCAGTGAAACAGGCTACACCTTC. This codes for CASSETGYTF.

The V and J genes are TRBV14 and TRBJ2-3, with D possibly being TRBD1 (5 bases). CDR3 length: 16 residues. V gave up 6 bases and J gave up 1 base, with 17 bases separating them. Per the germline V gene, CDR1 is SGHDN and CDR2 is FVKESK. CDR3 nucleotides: TGTGCCAGCAGACACTCTACTCTCAGGGGCACAGATACGCAGTATTTT. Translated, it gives CASRHSTLRGTDTQYF.

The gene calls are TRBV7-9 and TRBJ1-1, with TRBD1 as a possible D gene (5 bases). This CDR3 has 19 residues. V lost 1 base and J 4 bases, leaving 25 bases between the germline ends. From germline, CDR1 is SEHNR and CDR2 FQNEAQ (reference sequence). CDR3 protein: CASSLVWAGSYTLPTEAFF. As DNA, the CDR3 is TGTGCCAGCAGCTTAGTCTGGGCAGGGTCCTATACACTACCCACTGAAGCTTTCTTT. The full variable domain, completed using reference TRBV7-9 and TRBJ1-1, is DTGVSQNPRHKITKRGQNVTFRCDPISEHNRLYWYRQTLGQGPEFLTYFQNEAQLEKSRLLSDRFSAERPKGSFSTLEIQRTEQGDSAMYLCASSLVWAGSYTLPTEAFFGQGTRLTVV.

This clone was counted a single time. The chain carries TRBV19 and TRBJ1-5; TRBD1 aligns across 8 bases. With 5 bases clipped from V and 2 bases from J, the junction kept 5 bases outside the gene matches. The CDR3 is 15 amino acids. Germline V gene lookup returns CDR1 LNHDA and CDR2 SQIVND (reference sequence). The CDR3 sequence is CASSWQGAGNQPQHF. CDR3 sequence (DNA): TGTGCCAGTAGTTGGCAGGGGGCCGGCAATCAGCCCCAGCATTTT.

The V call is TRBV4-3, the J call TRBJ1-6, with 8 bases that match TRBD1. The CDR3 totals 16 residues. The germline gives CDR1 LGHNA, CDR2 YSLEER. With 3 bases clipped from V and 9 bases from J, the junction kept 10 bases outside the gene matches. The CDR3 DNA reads TGCGCCAGCAGCCAGTCCCGACAGGGGTTCTTTTCACCCCTCCACTTT. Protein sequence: CASSQSRQGFFSPLHF.

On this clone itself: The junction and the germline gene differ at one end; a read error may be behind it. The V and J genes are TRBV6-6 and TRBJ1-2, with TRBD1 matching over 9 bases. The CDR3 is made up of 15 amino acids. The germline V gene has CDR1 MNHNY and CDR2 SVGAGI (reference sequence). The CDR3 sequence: CASSPPLGQGNGYPF. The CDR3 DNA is TGTGCCAGCAGTCCGCCACTCGGACAGGGGAATGGCTACCCCTTC.

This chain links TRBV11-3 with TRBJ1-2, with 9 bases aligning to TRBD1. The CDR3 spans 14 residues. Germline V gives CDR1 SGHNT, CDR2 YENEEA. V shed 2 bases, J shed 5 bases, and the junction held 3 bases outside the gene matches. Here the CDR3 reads CASSLTGGGYGYTF. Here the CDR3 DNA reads TGTGCCAGCAGCTTAACAGGGGGCGGGTATGGCTACACCTTC.